These T cell receptor beta chains were read from a single sample in a study of Graves' ophthalmopathy and Graves' hyperthyroidism. Each CDR3 protein gets one entry after TCRdb re-called the multiplex PCR reads with MiXCR. The table lists 200,000 to 250,000 distinct CDR3 sequences, about 22% of them singletons. Sequencing was done on a sample of peripheral blood. Receptors originate from a woman aged 45-60 years with Graves' ophthalmopathy. Both conserved end residues are part of each CDR3. Each record gives: CDR3 protein, CDR3 DNA, J gene, V gene, clone size, D gene. The D gene is left open where the match is weak. Clone size is not always given. Where it is, it says once, few, many or a class for expanded clones.

CDR3: CASSLGQSKETQYF; DNA: TGTGCCAGCAGCCTGGGACAGTCGAAAGAGACCCAGTACTTC; J: TRBJ2-5; V: TRBV5-4; size: many; D: TRBD1
CDR3: CASSPLGRGQQTQYF; DNA: TGTGCCAGCAGCCCCCTGGGACGGGGACAACAGACCCAGTACTTC; J: TRBJ2-5; V: TRBV14; size: many; D: NA
CDR3: CASTASGGYEQYF; DNA: TGTGCCAGCACCGCTTCAGGAGGCTACGAGCAGTACTTC; J: TRBJ2-7; V: TRBV28; size: many; D: NA
CDR3: CATGTRRGPSGANVLTF; DNA: TGTGCCACCGGGACTCGAAGGGGGCCCTCTGGGGCCAACGTCCTGACTTTC; J: TRBJ2-6; V: TRBV24-1; size: many; D: NA
CDR3: CASESALYEQYF; DNA: TGTGCCAGTGAGTCAGCACTCTACGAGCAGTACTTC; J: TRBJ2-7; V: TRBV19; size: many; D: NA
CDR3: CASSWDRAQRGTEAFF; DNA: TGCGCCAGCAGCTGGGACAGGGCCCAAAGGGGGACTGAAGCTTTCTTT; J: TRBJ1-1; V: TRBV5-1; size: NA; D: TRBD1
CDR3: CASSYSGTGDRETQYF; DNA: TGTGCCAGCAGTTACTCCGGGACAGGGGATCGCGAGACCCAGTACTTC; J: TRBJ2-5; V: TRBV6-2/TRBV6-3; size: many; D: TRBD1
CDR3: CASSQVPGGGAGELFF; DNA: TGTGCCAGCAGCCAAGTCCCAGGGGGGGGAGCCGGGGAGCTGTTTTTT; J: TRBJ2-2; V: TRBV3-1; size: NA; D: NA
CDR3: CASRYRKGGEQYF; DNA: TGTGCCAGCAGGTACCGGAAGGGAGGCGAGCAGTACTTC; J: TRBJ2-7; V: TRBV2; size: few; D: NA
CDR3: CASKGTAYEQYF; DNA: TGTGCCAGCAAGGGGACTGCCTACGAGCAGTACTTC; J: TRBJ2-7; V: TRBV2; size: many; D: NA
CDR3: CSVRRRALITEAFF; DNA: TGCAGCGTCAGACGACGGGCACTCATCACTGAAGCTTTCTTT; J: TRBJ1-1; V: TRBV20-1; size: NA; D: NA
CDR3: CSASRRGNTGELFF; DNA: TGCAGTGCTTCGCGGCGGGGAAACACCGGGGAGCTGTTTTTT; J: TRBJ2-2; V: TRBV20-1; size: many; D: NA
CDR3: CASSRGPLYGYTF; DNA: TGTGCCAGCAGCAGGGGACCGTTATATGGCTACACCTTC; J: TRBJ1-2; V: TRBV7-2; size: NA; D: NA
CDR3: CASKAQGKETQYF; DNA: TGTGCCAGCAAGGCACAGGGGAAAGAGACCCAGTACTTC; J: TRBJ2-5; V: TRBV28; size: many; D: TRBD1
CDR3: CATSSRTGTGFYGYTF; DNA: TGTGCCACCAGCAGCCGTACCGGGACAGGGTTCTATGGCTACACCTTC; J: TRBJ1-2; V: TRBV15; size: NA; D: TRBD1
CDR3: CASSLVFGQPQHF; DNA: TGTGCCAGCAGTTTAGTATTTGGTCAGCCCCAGCATTTT; J: TRBJ1-5; V: TRBV12-3/TRBV12-4; size: many; D: NA
CDR3: CASSQDRWETQYF; DNA: TGCGCCAGCAGCCAAGATAGGTGGGAGACCCAGTACTTC; J: TRBJ2-5; V: TRBV4-1; size: few; D: NA
CDR3: CATSREATGGKHGYTF; DNA: TGTGCCACCAGCAGAGAGGCGACAGGGGGCAAACATGGCTACACCTTC; J: TRBJ1-2; V: TRBV15; size: many; D: TRBD1
CDR3: CASRVEAGVYEQYF; DNA: TGTGCCAGTAGGGTGGAAGCGGGAGTCTACGAGCAGTACTTC; J: TRBJ2-7; V: TRBV19; size: many; D: TRBD2
CDR3: CATSETTGTGRPFGLYGYTF; DNA: TGTGCCACCAGTGAAACGACCGGGACAGGGAGACCCTTTGGCCTCTATGGCTACACCTTC; J: TRBJ1-2; V: TRBV24-1; size: many; D: TRBD1
CDR3: CASSPGLAPSFTGELFF; DNA: TGCGCCAGCAGCCCCGGACTAGCCCCTTCGTTCACCGGGGAGCTGTTTTTT; J: TRBJ2-2; V: TRBV5-1; size: many; D: TRBD2
CDR3: CASRPQVFDSPLHF; DNA: TGTGCCAGCAGACCACAGGTTTTCGATTCACCCCTCCACTTT; J: TRBJ1-6; V: TRBV28; size: NA; D: NA
CDR3: CASSPVGTQPQHF; DNA: TGTGCCAGCAGCCCCGTGGGGACTCAGCCCCAGCATTTT; J: TRBJ1-5; V: TRBV7-6; size: many; D: NA
CDR3: CASRQHGAKNIQYF; DNA: TGTGCCAGCAGACAACACGGGGCCAAAAACATTCAGTACTTC; J: TRBJ2-4; V: TRBV12-3/TRBV12-4; size: many; D: NA
CDR3: CASSLDPSGGETQYF; DNA: TGTGCCAGCAGCTTAGATCCCTCCGGTGGGGAGACCCAGTACTTC; J: TRBJ2-5; V: TRBV11-2; size: many; D: NA
CDR3: CASSSYLGQQGAQSSGANVLTF; DNA: TGTGCCAGCAGTTCCTACCTTGGTCAACAGGGGGCGCAATCCTCTGGGGCCAACGTCCTGACTTTC; J: TRBJ2-6; V: TRBV6-5; size: many; D: TRBD1
CDR3: CASSLGRTEAFF; DNA: TGTGCCAGCAGTTTGGGACGGACTGAAGCTTTCTTT; J: TRBJ1-1; V: TRBV12-3/TRBV12-4; size: few; D: NA
CDR3: CASSRNLQVNQPQHF; DNA: TGTGCCAGCAGTAGAAATTTACAGGTAAATCAGCCCCAGCATTTT; J: TRBJ1-5; V: TRBV6-1; size: many; D: NA
CDR3: CASSQVSAGEARRQYF; DNA: TGTGCCAGCAGCCAAGTTTCCGCGGGAGAGGCTAGGAGGCAGTACTTC; J: TRBJ2-7; V: TRBV3-1; size: few; D: TRBD2
CDR3: CASSLGGQRANGYTF; DNA: TGTGCCAGCAGTTTAGGGGGTCAGCGGGCGAATGGCTACACCTTC; J: TRBJ1-2; V: TRBV12-3/TRBV12-4; size: many; D: NA
CDR3: CASSPAGLETQYF; DNA: TGTGCCAGCAGCCCCGCAGGGTTGGAGACCCAGTACTTC; J: TRBJ2-5; V: TRBV6-5; size: many; D: NA
CDR3: CSVGSGAYEQYF; DNA: TGCAGCGTTGGTTCAGGGGCCTACGAGCAGTACTTC; J: TRBJ2-7; V: TRBV29-1; size: many; D: NA
CDR3: CAISEPDYGYTF; DNA: TGTGCCATCAGTGAGCCAGACTATGGCTACACCTTC; J: TRBJ1-2; V: TRBV10-3; size: NA; D: NA
CDR3: CASSSAGGEETQYF; DNA: TGTGCCAGCAGCTCAGCGGGAGGGGAAGAGACCCAGTACTTC; J: TRBJ2-5; V: TRBV13; size: many; D: TRBD2
CDR3: CASSWTGDGYEQYF; DNA: TGTGCCAGCAGTTGGACAGGGGACGGCTACGAGCAGTACTTC; J: TRBJ2-7; V: TRBV6-5; size: many; D: TRBD1
CDR3: CASSYGLLGAGELFF; DNA: TGTGCCAGCAGCTACGGGCTCCTCGGGGCCGGGGAGCTGTTTTTT; J: TRBJ2-2; V: TRBV9; size: many; D: NA
CDR3: CASSLREVDGYTF; DNA: TGTGCCAGCAGCCTTAGGGAAGTGGATGGCTACACCTTC; J: TRBJ1-2; V: TRBV3-1; size: many; D: NA
CDR3: CASSQDGSPGTNIQYF; DNA: TGTGCCAGCAGCCAAGATGGTTCCCCGGGAACAAACATTCAGTACTTC; J: TRBJ2-4; V: TRBV3-1; size: many; D: NA
CDR3: CASSIVFGAYEQYF; DNA: TGTGCCAGTAGTATAGTTTTCGGGGCCTACGAGCAGTACTTC; J: TRBJ2-7; V: TRBV19; size: many; D: NA
CDR3: CASKNTGGNTEAFF; DNA: TGTGCCAGCAAAAACACCGGGGGAAATACTGAAGCTTTCTTT; J: TRBJ1-1; V: TRBV6-1; size: many; D: NA
CDR3: CASRPNREDTEAFF; DNA: TGTGCCAGCAGACCTAACAGGGAAGACACTGAAGCTTTCTTT; J: TRBJ1-1; V: TRBV7-3; size: many; D: NA
CDR3: CASSLSVGTGELFF; DNA: TGTGCCAGCAGTTTAAGCGTAGGTACCGGGGAGCTGTTTTTT; J: TRBJ2-2; V: TRBV28; size: many; D: NA
CDR3: CASSQDLESHEQYF; DNA: TGTGCCAGCAGCCAGGACCTGGAAAGCCACGAGCAGTACTTC; J: TRBJ2-7; V: TRBV6-2/TRBV6-3; size: NA; D: NA
CDR3: CSARDGTDSSNSPLHF; DNA: TGCAGTGCTAGAGATGGAACAGACAGTAGTAATTCACCCCTCCACTTT; J: TRBJ1-6; V: TRBV20-1; size: many; D: NA
CDR3: CSPRGANNQPQHF; DNA: TGCAGTCCCCGCGGTGCGAACAATCAGCCCCAGCATTTT; J: TRBJ1-5; V: TRBV20-1; size: many; D: NA
CDR3: CSAGTSERPSYEQYF; DNA: TGCAGTGCTGGGACTAGCGAAAGACCCTCCTACGAGCAGTACTTC; J: TRBJ2-7; V: TRBV20-1; size: many; D: TRBD2
CDR3: CASSRRDQETQYF; DNA: TGCGCCAGCAGCCGGCGGGACCAAGAGACCCAGTACTTC; J: TRBJ2-5; V: TRBV5-1; size: many; D: NA
CDR3: CASSQDGTSGGETQYF; DNA: TGCGCCAGCAGCCAAGATGGGACTAGCGGGGGAGAGACCCAGTACTTC; J: TRBJ2-5; V: TRBV4-1; size: few; D: TRBD2
CDR3: CASSLWRGSHQETQYF; DNA: TGTGCCAGCAGTTTATGGCGGGGGAGCCACCAAGAGACCCAGTACTTC; J: TRBJ2-5; V: TRBV27; size: NA; D: TRBD2
CDR3: CASSWTVAGGGELFF; DNA: TGTGCCAGCAGTTGGACAGTGGCAGGCGGCGGGGAGCTGTTTTTT; J: TRBJ2-2; V: TRBV27; size: many; D: NA
CDR3: CASSSSRQGLYGYTF; DNA: TGTGCCAGCAGTTCGTCGCGACAGGGCCTCTATGGCTACACCTTC; J: TRBJ1-2; V: TRBV27; size: many; D: TRBD1